The 13 T cell receptor beta chains below were found in one sample sequenced in a study. Tregs were sorted as CD4+CD25+CD127-/low cells. TCRdb re-derived calls from the 5' RACE reads in MiXCR, one entry per CDR3 protein. Counted here are 10,000 to 13,000 distinct CDR3 sequences, 17% occurring once; the ten biggest clones make up 3.5% to 4%. Specimen: Tregs sorted from a lymph node. Receptors originate from a female donor with breast cancer.

This clonotype was recorded at least ten times. The chain recombines TRBV15 with TRBJ1-5; D unclear. V lost 0 bases and J 5 bases, leaving 5 bases between the germline ends. CDR1 is LNHNV and CDR2 is YYDKDF in the germline V gene (reference sequence). This CDR3 has 13 residues. The CDR3 protein is CATSRDGDQPQHF. CDR3 sequence (DNA): TGTGCCACCAGCAGAGATGGGGATCAGCCCCAGCATTTT.

This clonotype ranks as medium-sized (0.01 to 0.1%). CDR3 nucleotide sequence: TGTGCCAGCAGCCAGAGCTCTGGGGCCAACGTCCTGACTTTC. This gives the protein CASSQSSGANVLTF. This chain uses TRBV7-3 with TRBJ2-6, with D unclear. Germline-derived CDR1 and CDR2 are SGHTA and FQGTGA. The CDR3 totals 14 residues. With 5 bases removed from V and 0 bases from J, the gap between germline ends came to 5 bases.

This clonotype is medium-sized (0.01 to 0.1%). The chain links TRBV5-1 to TRBJ2-2; possibly TRBD1 for D (5 bases). Germline assignment: CDR1 SGHRS and CDR2 YFSETQ. Trimming removed 0 bases from V and 5 bases from J, with 8 bases in between. CDR3 length: 14 residues. CDR3 DNA sequence: TGCGCCAGCAGCTTGGAGGCAGGGACCGGGGAGCTGTTTTTT. This encodes CASSLEAGTGELFF. The full variable domain, with the rest looked up from reference TRBV5-1 and TRBJ2-2, is KAGVTQTPRYLIKTRGQQVTLSCSPISGHRSVSWYQQTPGQGLQFLFEYFSETQRNKGNFPGRFSGRQFSNSRSEMNVSTLELGDSALYLCASSLEAGTGELFFGEGSRLTVL.

This clonotype is classed as medium-sized. The gene calls are TRBV4-1 and TRBJ2-3, with TRBD2 identical over 12 bases. Losses at the gene ends were 3 bases for V and 0 bases for J; bases not matched to a gene: 13. Germline assignment: CDR1 MGHRA and CDR2 YSYEKL. The CDR3 is 20 residues long. For the CDR3, the DNA is TGCGCCAGCAGCCACCGGGGACTAGCGGGCAGATTTCGGAGCACAGATACGCAGTATTTT. Translated, it gives CASSHRGLAGRFRSTDTQYF.

About this clonotype: Since a much larger clone is just one base distant, this may be a read error. V and J are TRBV7-8 and TRBJ2-1; possibly TRBD2 for D (5 bases). Trimming removed 4 bases at V and 5 bases at J, with 15 bases between. Germline V gives CDR1 SGHVS, CDR2 FQNEAQ. The CDR3 is 15 residues long. The CDR3 spells CASSSAVPPNNEQFF. In DNA form, the CDR3 reads TGTGCCAGCAGCTCAGCGGTTCCCCCTAACAATGAGCAGTTCTTC.

To note about this clonotype: Being one base from a much bigger clone, this may be a read error. The CDR3 spells CVSSLDVRDEQFF. DNA of the CDR3: TGTGTTAGCAGCTTAGATGTCCGGGATGAGCAGTTCTTC. The chain employs TRBV7-7 and TRBJ2-1; D is undetermined. Per the germline V gene, CDR1 is SSHAT and CDR2 is FNYEAQ (reference sequence). CDR3 length: 13 amino acids.

This clonotype appeared many times. The DNA of the CDR3 is TGCAGTGCTAGAGTTAGGGCTAGCGGAAACACCGGGGAGCTGTTTTTT. Translated: CSARVRASGNTGELFF. The rearrangement joins TRBV20-1 to TRBJ2-2; TRBD2 matches 7 bases. The CDR3 has 16 residues. The V segment lost 1 base and the J segment 2 bases; nucleotides outside the gene matches: 7. CDR1 and CDR2 from the germline V gene are DFQATT and SNEGSKA (reference sequence).

The table lists this clonotype with many counts. The chain carries TRBV5-1 and TRBJ2-7; 8 bases fit TRBD2. The CDR3 spans 14 residues. CDR1 SGHRS and CDR2 YFSETQ come from the germline V gene. Trimming removed 2 bases from V and 6 bases from J; junction bases left unmatched: 7. CDR3 protein: CASSLIAGRGEQYF. The CDR3 DNA reads as TGCGCCAGCAGCTTAATAGCGGGAAGAGGCGAGCAGTACTTC.

By share, this clonotype counts as medium-sized. The chain carries TRBV7-3 and TRBJ2-3, with 12 bases fitting TRBD2. The junction had 5 bases not matched to a gene; V was cut back by 0 bases and J by 4 bases. The CDR3 contains 17 residues. The germline V gene encodes CDR1 SGHTA and CDR2 FQGTGA. The CDR3 here is CASSLTLLAGGADTQYF. In DNA form, the CDR3 reads TGTGCCAGCAGCTTAACGCTCCTAGCGGGAGGGGCAGATACGCAGTATTTT. Full variable domain (missing parts from reference TRBV7-3 and TRBJ2-3): GAGVSQTPSNKVTEKGKYVELRCDPISGHTALYWYRQSLGQGPEFLIYFQGTGAADDSGLPNDRFFAVRPEGSVSTLKIQRTERGDSAVYLCASSLTLLAGGADTQYFGPGTRLTVL.

This rearrangement joins TRBV7-9 to TRBJ2-1, with TRBD1 as a possible D gene (5 bases). Germline V gene sequence: CDR1 SEHNR, CDR2 FQNEAQ (reference sequence). V was clipped by 5 bases and J by 3 bases, with 20 bases between them. The CDR3 is 17 amino acids. The CDR3 DNA sequence: TGTGCCAGCAGCCTGGCCCTACAGGCCTCCATCTACAATGAGCAGTTCTTC. It is translated as CASSLALQASIYNEQFF.

This clonotype is medium-sized in the sample. The chain employs TRBV5-1 and TRBJ2-1; unclear D gene. This CDR3 spans 14 amino acids. Germline loops: CDR1 SGHRS, CDR2 YFSETQ. V dropped 0 bases and J dropped 3 bases, with 7 bases sitting between them. CDR3 loop: CASSLVAVYNEQFF. The DNA for the CDR3 is TGCGCCAGCAGCTTGGTGGCAGTCTACAATGAGCAGTTCTTC.

Concerning this clonotype itself: A junction boundary mismatches the germline segment, possibly from a read error. The V call is TRBV3-1, the J call TRBJ2-4; D is ambiguous. The CDR3 is 14 residues long. From germline, CDR1 is LGHDT and CDR2 YNNKEL (reference sequence). The CDR3 region has the DNA TGTGCCAGCAGCCAGGCGTGTGGCGGAAACATTCGGTACTTC. Its protein product is CASSQACGGNIRYF.

By sample share, this clonotype is medium-sized. The V gene is TRBV5-1, the J gene TRBJ1-1; D gene ambiguous. V was shortened by 4 bases and J by 6 bases, with 16 bases between the two germline ends. The CDR3 runs 14 residues. CDR1 is SGHRS and CDR2 is YFSETQ in the germline V gene. As DNA, the CDR3 is TGCGCCAGCAGCACCCGGAAGGATTGGGCTGAAGCTTTCTTT. Encoded protein: CASSTRKDWAEAFF.